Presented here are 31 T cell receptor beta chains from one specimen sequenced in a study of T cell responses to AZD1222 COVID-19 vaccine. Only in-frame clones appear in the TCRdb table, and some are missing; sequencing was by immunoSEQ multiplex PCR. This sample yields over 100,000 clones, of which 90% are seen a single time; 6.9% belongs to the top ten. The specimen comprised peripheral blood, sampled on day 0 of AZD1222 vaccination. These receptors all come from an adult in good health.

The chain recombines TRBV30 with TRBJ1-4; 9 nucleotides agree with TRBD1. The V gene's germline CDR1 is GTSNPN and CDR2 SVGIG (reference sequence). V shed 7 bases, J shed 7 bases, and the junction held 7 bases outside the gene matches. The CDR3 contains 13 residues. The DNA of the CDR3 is TGTGCCTTTTCCGGGACAGGGCCTGAAAAACTGTTTTTT. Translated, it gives CAFSGTGPEKLFF.

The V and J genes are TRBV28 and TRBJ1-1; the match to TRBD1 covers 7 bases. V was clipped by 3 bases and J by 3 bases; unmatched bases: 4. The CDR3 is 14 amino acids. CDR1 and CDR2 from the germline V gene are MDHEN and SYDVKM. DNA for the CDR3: TGTGCCAGCAGTTTGACAGGGTGGGACACTGAAGCTTTCTTT. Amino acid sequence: CASSLTGWDTEAFF. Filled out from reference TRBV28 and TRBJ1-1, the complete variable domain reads DVKVTQSSRYLVKRTGEKVFLECVQDMDHENMFWYRQDPGLGLRLIYFSYDVKMKEKGDIPEGYSVSREKKERFSLILESASTNQTSMYLCASSLTGWDTEAFFGQGTRLTVV.

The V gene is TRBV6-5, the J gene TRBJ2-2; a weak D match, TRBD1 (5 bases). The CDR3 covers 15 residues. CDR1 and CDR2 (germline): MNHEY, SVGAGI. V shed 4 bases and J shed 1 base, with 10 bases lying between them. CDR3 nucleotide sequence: TGTGCCAGCAGTTTTGACAGAGGGAACACCGGGGAGCTGTTTTTT. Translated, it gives CASSFDRGNTGELFF.

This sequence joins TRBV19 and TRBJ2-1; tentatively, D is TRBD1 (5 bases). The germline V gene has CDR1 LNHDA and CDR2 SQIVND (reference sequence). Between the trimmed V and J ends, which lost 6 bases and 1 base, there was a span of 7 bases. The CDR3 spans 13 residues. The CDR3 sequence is CASRDSSYNEQFF. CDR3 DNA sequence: TGTGCCAGTAGAGACAGTTCCTACAATGAGCAGTTCTTC.

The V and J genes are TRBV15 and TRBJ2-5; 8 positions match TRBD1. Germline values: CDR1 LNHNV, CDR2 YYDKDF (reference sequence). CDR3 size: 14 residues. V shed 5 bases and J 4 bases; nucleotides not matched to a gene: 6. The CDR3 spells CATSAGGEGETQYF. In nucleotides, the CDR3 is TGTGCCACCAGCGCAGGGGGCGAGGGAGAGACCCAGTACTTC.

In nucleotides, the CDR3 is TGTGCCAGCAGCTCCGACAGCGGGGTTTACAATGAGCAGTTCTTC. This sequence encodes CASSSDSGVYNEQFF. This chain uses TRBV7-3 with TRBJ2-1, with 7 bases fitting TRBD2. After removal of 4 bases from V and 4 bases from J, the junction contained 7 bases not matched to a gene. Looked up from germline, CDR1 is SGHTA and CDR2 is FQGTGA. This CDR3 has 15 amino acids. The variable domain in full, with the rest retrieved from reference TRBV7-3 and TRBJ2-1, is GAGVSQTPSNKVTEKGKYVELRCDPISGHTALYWYRQSLGQGPEFLIYFQGTGAADDSGLPNDRFFAVRPEGSVSTLKIQRTERGDSAVYLCASSSDSGVYNEQFFGPGTRLTVL.

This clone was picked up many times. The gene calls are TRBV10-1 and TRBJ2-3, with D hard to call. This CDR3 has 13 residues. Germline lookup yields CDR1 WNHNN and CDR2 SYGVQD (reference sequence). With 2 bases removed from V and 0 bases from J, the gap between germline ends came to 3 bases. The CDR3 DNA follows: TGCGCCAGCAGTGAGGGCAGCACAGATACGCAGTATTTT. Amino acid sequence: CASSEGSTDTQYF.

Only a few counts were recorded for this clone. This chain's CDR3 is CASARVSGNTIYF. CDR3 DNA: TGTGCCAGTGCCAGGGTTTCCGGAAACACCATATATTTT. V usage is TRBV19 and J usage is TRBJ1-3; possible D gene TRBD1, 5 bases. V was clipped by 8 bases and J by 4 bases, with 12 bases between them. CDR1 is LNHDA, CDR2 SQIVND, per germline (reference sequence). This CDR3 region has 13 residues.

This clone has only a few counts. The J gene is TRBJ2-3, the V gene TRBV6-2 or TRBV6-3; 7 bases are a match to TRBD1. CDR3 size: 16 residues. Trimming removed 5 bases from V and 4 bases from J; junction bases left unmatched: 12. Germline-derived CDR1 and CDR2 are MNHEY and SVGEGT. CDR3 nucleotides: TGTGCCAGCAGTCCCTACCGACAGGGTCTCCCAGATACGCAGTATTTT. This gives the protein CASSPYRQGLPDTQYF.

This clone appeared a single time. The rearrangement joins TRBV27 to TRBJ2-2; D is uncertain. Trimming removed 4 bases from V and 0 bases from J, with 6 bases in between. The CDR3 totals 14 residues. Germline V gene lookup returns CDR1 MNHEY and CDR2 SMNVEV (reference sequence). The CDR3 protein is CASSSATNTGELFF. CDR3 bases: TGTGCCAGCAGTTCGGCGACGAACACCGGGGAGCTGTTTTTT.

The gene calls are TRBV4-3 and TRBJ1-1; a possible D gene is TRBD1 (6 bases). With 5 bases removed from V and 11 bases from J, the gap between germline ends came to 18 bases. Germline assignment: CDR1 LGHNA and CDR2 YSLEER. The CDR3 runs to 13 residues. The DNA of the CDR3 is TGCGCCAGCAGCTTGGAAGGGGGGTCTGGGGCTTTCTTT. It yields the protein CASSLEGGSGAFF.

CDR3 DNA: TGTGCCATCAGTGAGACCTCTCACCTTAACTATGGCTACACCTTC. It encodes CAISETSHLNYGYTF. This sequence joins TRBV10-3 and TRBJ1-2; D uncertain. Germline V gene data show CDR1 as ENHRY and CDR2 as SYGVKD. Trimming cost V 2 bases and J 1 base, with 11 bases left between them. The CDR3 loop spans 15 amino acids.

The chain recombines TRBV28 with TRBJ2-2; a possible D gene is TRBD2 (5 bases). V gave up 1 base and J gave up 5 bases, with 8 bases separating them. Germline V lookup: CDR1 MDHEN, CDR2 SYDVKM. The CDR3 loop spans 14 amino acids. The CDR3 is CASSLYGETGELFF. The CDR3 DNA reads TGTGCCAGCAGTTTATATGGGGAGACCGGGGAGCTGTTTTTT.

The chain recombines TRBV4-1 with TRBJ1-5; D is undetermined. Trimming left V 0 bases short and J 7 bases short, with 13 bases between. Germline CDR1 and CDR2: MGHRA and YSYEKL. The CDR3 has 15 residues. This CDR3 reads CASSQDGVNGQPQHF. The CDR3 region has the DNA TGCGCCAGCAGCCAAGACGGGGTCAACGGGCAGCCCCAGCATTTT.

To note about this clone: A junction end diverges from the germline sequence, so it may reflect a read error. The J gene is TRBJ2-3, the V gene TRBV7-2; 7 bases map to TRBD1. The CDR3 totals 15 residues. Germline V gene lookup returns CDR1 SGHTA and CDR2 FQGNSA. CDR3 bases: TGTGCCAGCAGGTTAGGGGGCGTCCTAAGGGATACGCAGTATTTT. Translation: CASRLGGVLRDTQYF.

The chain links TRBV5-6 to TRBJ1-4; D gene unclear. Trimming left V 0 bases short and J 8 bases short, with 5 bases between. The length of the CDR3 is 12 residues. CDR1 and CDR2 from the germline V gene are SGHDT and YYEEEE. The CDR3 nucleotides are TGTGCCAGCAGCTTGGGTACGGAAAAACTGTTTTTT. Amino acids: CASSLGTEKLFF.

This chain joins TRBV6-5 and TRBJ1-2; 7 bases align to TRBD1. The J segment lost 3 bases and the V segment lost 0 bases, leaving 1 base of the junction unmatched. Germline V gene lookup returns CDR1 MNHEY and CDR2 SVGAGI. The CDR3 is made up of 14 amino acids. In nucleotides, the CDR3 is TGTGCCAGCAGTTACTCAGGGACAGACTATGGCTACACCTTC. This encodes CASSYSGTDYGYTF.

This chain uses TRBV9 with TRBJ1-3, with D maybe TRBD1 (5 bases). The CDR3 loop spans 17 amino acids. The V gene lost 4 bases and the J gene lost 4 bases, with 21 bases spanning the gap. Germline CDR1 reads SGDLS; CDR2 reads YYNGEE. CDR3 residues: CASSPGGTAFPGNTIYF. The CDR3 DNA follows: TGTGCCAGCAGCCCCGGGGGGACGGCTTTTCCAGGAAACACCATATATTTT.

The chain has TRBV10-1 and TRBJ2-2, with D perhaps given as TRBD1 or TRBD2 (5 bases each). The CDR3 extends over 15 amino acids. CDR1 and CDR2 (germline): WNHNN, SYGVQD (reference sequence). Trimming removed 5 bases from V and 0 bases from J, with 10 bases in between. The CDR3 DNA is TGCGCCAGCAGTCGGGACCCTACGAACACCGGGGAGCTGTTTTTT. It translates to CASSRDPTNTGELFF.

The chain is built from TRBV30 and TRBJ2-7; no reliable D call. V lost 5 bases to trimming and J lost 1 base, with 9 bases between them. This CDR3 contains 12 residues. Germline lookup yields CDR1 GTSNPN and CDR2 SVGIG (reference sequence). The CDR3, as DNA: TGTGCCTGGCGGACGATATCCTACGAGCAGTACTTC. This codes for CAWRTISYEQYF.

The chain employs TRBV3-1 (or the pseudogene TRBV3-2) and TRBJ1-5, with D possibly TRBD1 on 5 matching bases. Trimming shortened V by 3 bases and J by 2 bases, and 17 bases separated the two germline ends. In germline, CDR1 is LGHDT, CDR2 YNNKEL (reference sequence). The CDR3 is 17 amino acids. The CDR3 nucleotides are TGTGCCAGCAGCCAGCAGCCAGCCTCCAGGGGCAATCAGCCCCAGCATTTT. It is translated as CASSQQPASRGNQPQHF.

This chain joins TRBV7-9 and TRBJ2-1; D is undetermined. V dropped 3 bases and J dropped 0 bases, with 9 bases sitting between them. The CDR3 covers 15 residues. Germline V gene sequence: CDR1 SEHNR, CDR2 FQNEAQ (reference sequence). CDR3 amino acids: CASSFDLSSYNEQFF. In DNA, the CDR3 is TGTGCCAGCAGCTTCGACCTGAGCTCCTACAATGAGCAGTTCTTC.

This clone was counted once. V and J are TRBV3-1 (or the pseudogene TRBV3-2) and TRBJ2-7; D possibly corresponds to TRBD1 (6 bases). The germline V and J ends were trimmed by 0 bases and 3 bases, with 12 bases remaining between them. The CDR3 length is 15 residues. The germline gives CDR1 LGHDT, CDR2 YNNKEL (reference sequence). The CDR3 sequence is CASSQDYLGGYEQYF. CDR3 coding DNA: TGTGCCAGCAGCCAAGATTATTTAGGGGGCTACGAGCAGTACTTC.

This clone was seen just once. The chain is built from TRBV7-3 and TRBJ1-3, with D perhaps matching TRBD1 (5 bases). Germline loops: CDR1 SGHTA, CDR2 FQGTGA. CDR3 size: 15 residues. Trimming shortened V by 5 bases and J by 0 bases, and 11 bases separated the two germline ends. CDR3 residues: CASSPGSSSGNTIYF. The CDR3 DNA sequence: TGTGCCAGCAGCCCAGGGTCCTCCTCTGGAAACACCATATATTTT.

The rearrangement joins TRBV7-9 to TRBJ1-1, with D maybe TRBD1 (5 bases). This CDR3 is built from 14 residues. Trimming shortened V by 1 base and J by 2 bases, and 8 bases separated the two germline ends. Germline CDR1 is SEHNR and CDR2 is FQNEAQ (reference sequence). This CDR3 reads CASSLEGVNTEAFF. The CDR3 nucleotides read TGTGCCAGCAGCTTAGAAGGGGTTAACACTGAAGCTTTCTTT. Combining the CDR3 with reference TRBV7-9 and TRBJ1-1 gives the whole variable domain DTGVSQNPRHKITKRGQNVTFRCDPISEHNRLYWYRQTLGQGPEFLTYFQNEAQLEKSRLLSDRFSAERPKGSFSTLEIQRTEQGDSAMYLCASSLEGVNTEAFFGQGTRLTVV.

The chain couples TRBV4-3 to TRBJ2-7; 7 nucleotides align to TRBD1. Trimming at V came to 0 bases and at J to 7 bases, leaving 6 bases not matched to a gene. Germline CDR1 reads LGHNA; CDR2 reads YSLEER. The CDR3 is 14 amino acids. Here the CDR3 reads CASSQELGGGEQYF. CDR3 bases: TGCGCCAGCAGCCAAGAACTAGGGGGCGGGGAGCAGTACTTC.

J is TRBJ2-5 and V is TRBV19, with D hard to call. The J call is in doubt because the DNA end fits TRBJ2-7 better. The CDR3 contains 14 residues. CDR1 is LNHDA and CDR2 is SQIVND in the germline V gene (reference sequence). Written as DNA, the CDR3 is TGTGCCAGTAGTTCACTGCTGGCCTCCTACGAGCAGTACTTC. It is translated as CASSSLLASYEQYF.

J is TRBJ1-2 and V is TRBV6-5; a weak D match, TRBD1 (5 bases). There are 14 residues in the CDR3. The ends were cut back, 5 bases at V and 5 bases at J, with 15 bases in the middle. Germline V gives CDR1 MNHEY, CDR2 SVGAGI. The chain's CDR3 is CASSPLTDPYGYTF. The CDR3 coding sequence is TGTGCCAGCAGTCCCCTGACAGATCCTTATGGCTACACCTTC.

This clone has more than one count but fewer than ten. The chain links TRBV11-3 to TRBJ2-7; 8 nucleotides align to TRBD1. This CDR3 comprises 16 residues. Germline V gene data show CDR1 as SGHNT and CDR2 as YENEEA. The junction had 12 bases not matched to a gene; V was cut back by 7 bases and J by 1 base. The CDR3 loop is CASTLGRDRCSYEQYF. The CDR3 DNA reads TGTGCCAGCACCCTAGGTCGGGACAGGTGTTCCTACGAGCAGTACTTC.

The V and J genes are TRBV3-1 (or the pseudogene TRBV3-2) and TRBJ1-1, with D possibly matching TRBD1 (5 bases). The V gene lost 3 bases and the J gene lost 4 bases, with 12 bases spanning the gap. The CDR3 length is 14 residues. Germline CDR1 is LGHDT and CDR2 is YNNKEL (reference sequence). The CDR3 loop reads CASSQRSGGTEAFF. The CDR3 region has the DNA TGTGCCAGCAGCCAGAGGAGTGGGGGCACTGAAGCTTTCTTT.

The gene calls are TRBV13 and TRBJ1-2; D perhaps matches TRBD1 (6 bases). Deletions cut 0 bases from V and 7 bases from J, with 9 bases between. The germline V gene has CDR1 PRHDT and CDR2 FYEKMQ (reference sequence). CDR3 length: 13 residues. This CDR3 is CASSLGAGAGYTF. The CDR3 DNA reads TGTGCCAGCAGCTTAGGGGCAGGGGCTGGCTACACCTTC.